These T cell receptor beta chains were read from a single sample in a study of glioma-infiltrating T cells after dendritic cell vaccination. Produced via immunoSEQ multiplex PCR; TCRdb's table is partial and in-frame only. The repertoire holds around 96,000 clones, with approximately 81% as singletons. The material was blood, obtained before dendritic cell vaccination. Source of these receptors: a human donor with glioblastoma. Both conserved end residues are part of each CDR3. Each record gives: D gene, J gene, V gene, clone size, CDR3 protein, CDR3 DNA. A D gene is named only where the DNA matches it firmly. The listing skips clone size in some rows; elsewhere it reads once, few, many or a size class.

D gene: NA; J gene: TRBJ1-2; V gene: TRBV5-1; clone size: many; CDR3 protein: CASSLNRVYGYTF; CDR3 DNA: TGCGCCAGCAGCTTGAACAGGGTCTATGGCTACACCTTC
D gene: NA; J gene: TRBJ1-2; V gene: TRBV29-1; clone size: NA; CDR3 protein: CSAQGQFYGYTF; CDR3 DNA: TGCAGCGCCCAGGGACAATTCTATGGCTACACCTTC
D gene: NA; J gene: TRBJ1-4; V gene: TRBV2; clone size: NA; CDR3 protein: CASRRQILEKLFF; CDR3 DNA: TGTGCCAGCAGGAGACAGATACTTGAAAAACTGTTTTTT
D gene: NA; J gene: TRBJ2-2; V gene: TRBV6-1; clone size: NA; CDR3 protein: CASSDKNTGELFF; CDR3 DNA: TGTGCCAGCAGTGACAAGAACACCGGGGAGCTGTTTTTT
D gene: NA; J gene: TRBJ2-1; V gene: TRBV7-2; clone size: NA; CDR3 protein: CASSLSSSYNEQFF; CDR3 DNA: TGTGCCAGCAGCTTAAGTAGCTCCTACAATGAGCAGTTCTTC
D gene: NA; J gene: TRBJ2-1; V gene: TRBV6-5; clone size: once; CDR3 protein: CASSYEDSSYNEQFF; CDR3 DNA: TGTGCCAGCAGTTATGAGGACAGCTCCTACAATGAGCAGTTCTTC
D gene: NA; J gene: TRBJ1-1; V gene: TRBV5-1; clone size: NA; CDR3 protein: CASSLSAGWTTEAFF; CDR3 DNA: TGCGCCAGCAGCTTGAGCGCGGGGTGGACCACTGAAGCTTTCTTT
D gene: TRBD2; J gene: TRBJ2-5; V gene: TRBV30; clone size: NA; CDR3 protein: CAWRAGGRQETQYF; CDR3 DNA: TGTGCCTGGAGAGCGGGAGGGAGGCAAGAGACCCAGTACTTC
D gene: TRBD1; J gene: TRBJ2-3; V gene: TRBV4-1; clone size: NA; CDR3 protein: CASSTGTDTDTQYF; CDR3 DNA: TGCGCCAGCAGCACCGGGACAGACACAGATACGCAGTATTTT
D gene: NA; J gene: TRBJ1-1; V gene: TRBV30; clone size: NA; CDR3 protein: CAWSYRVGYAEAFF; CDR3 DNA: TGTGCCTGGAGTTACAGGGTGGGTTACGCTGAAGCTTTCTTT
D gene: TRBD2; J gene: TRBJ2-7; V gene: TRBV6-9; clone size: NA; CDR3 protein: CASSYGRGRGVSYEQYF; CDR3 DNA: TGTGCCAGCAGTTATGGCCGGGGGCGGGGGGTATCCTACGAGCAGTACTTC
D gene: NA; J gene: TRBJ2-6; V gene: TRBV10-3; clone size: NA; CDR3 protein: CALRPGSGANVLTF; CDR3 DNA: TGTGCCCTCCGACCGGGCTCTGGGGCCAACGTCCTGACTTTC
D gene: TRBD1; J gene: TRBJ1-2; V gene: TRBV7-7; clone size: NA; CDR3 protein: CASSLWPGGSFNYGYTF; CDR3 DNA: TGTGCTAGCAGCTTATGGCCAGGGGGCTCTTTCAACTATGGCTACACCTTC
D gene: TRBD2; J gene: TRBJ2-2; V gene: TRBV28; clone size: NA; CDR3 protein: CASRPTSENTGELFF; CDR3 DNA: TGTGCCAGCAGACCTACTAGCGAGAACACCGGGGAGCTGTTTTTT
D gene: NA; J gene: TRBJ1-2; V gene: TRBV10-3; clone size: once; CDR3 protein: CATTGGVNYGYTF; CDR3 DNA: TGTGCCACCACCGGAGGGGTGAACTATGGCTACACCTTC
D gene: NA; J gene: TRBJ1-1; V gene: TRBV9; clone size: NA; CDR3 protein: CASSVGGFDTEAFF; CDR3 DNA: TGTGCCAGCAGCGTGGGGGGATTCGACACTGAAGCTTTCTTT
D gene: NA; J gene: TRBJ1-2; V gene: TRBV25-1; clone size: NA; CDR3 protein: CASSGRGWDGYTF; CDR3 DNA: TGTGCCAGCAGTGGGAGGGGATGGGATGGCTACACCTTC
D gene: TRBD2; J gene: TRBJ2-5; V gene: TRBV5-1; clone size: NA; CDR3 protein: CASSTGLAGDRETQYF; CDR3 DNA: TGCGCCAGCAGCACGGGACTAGCGGGAGATCGGGAGACCCAGTACTTC
D gene: TRBD1; J gene: TRBJ1-5; V gene: TRBV19; clone size: NA; CDR3 protein: CASRGTGVYNQPQHF; CDR3 DNA: TGTGCCAGTAGAGGGACAGGGGTTTACAATCAGCCCCAGCATTTT
D gene: NA; J gene: TRBJ2-7; V gene: TRBV30; clone size: few; CDR3 protein: CAWSVGVGEESYEQYF; CDR3 DNA: TGTGCCTGGAGTGTAGGCGTCGGGGAGGAATCCTACGAGCAGTACTTC
D gene: NA; J gene: TRBJ2-1; V gene: TRBV29-1; clone size: NA; CDR3 protein: CSSRRDSSYNEQFF; CDR3 DNA: TGCAGCTCAAGGCGAGACAGCTCCTACAATGAGCAGTTCTTC
D gene: TRBD2; J gene: TRBJ2-7; V gene: TRBV6-6; clone size: NA; CDR3 protein: CASSSPTSGSSYEQYF; CDR3 DNA: TGTGCCAGCAGTTCCCCTACTAGCGGGAGCTCCTACGAGCAGTACTTC
D gene: NA; J gene: TRBJ1-2; V gene: TRBV30; clone size: NA; CDR3 protein: CASTVRSNYGYTF; CDR3 DNA: TGTGCCTCGACAGTGCGGAGTAACTATGGCTACACCTTC
D gene: TRBD1; J gene: TRBJ1-5; V gene: TRBV5-8; clone size: NA; CDR3 protein: CASSPTGQGNQPQHF; CDR3 DNA: TGTGCCAGCAGCCCCACTGGACAGGGCAATCAGCCCCAGCATTTT
D gene: NA; J gene: TRBJ1-2; V gene: TRBV2; clone size: NA; CDR3 protein: CASSERLGRGAYGYTF; CDR3 DNA: TGTGCCAGCAGTGAAAGGCTGGGCAGGGGAGCCTATGGCTACACCTTC
D gene: NA; J gene: TRBJ1-3; V gene: TRBV25-1; clone size: NA; CDR3 protein: CASSNQGIFGNTIYF; CDR3 DNA: TGTGCCAGCAGTAATCAGGGGATATTCGGAAACACCATATATTTT
D gene: TRBD1; J gene: TRBJ2-7; V gene: TRBV18; clone size: NA; CDR3 protein: CASSPPTGQGAYEQYF; CDR3 DNA: TGTGCCAGCTCACCACCTACCGGACAGGGGGCCTACGAGCAGTACTTC
D gene: NA; J gene: TRBJ2-2; V gene: TRBV6-5; clone size: NA; CDR3 protein: CASSYSTANTGELFF; CDR3 DNA: TGTGCCAGCAGTTACTCGACAGCGAACACCGGGGAGCTGTTTTTT
D gene: TRBD1; J gene: TRBJ1-2; V gene: TRBV28; clone size: NA; CDR3 protein: CASSKLGPGQNFYGYTF; CDR3 DNA: TGTGCCAGCTCTAAGTTAGGGCCGGGACAGAACTTCTATGGCTACACCTTC
D gene: NA; J gene: TRBJ2-7; V gene: TRBV5-1; clone size: NA; CDR3 protein: CASSLVGLTGLVNEQYF; CDR3 DNA: TGCGCCAGCAGCTTGGTCGGATTAACAGGGCTCGTAAACGAGCAGTACTTC
D gene: TRBD2; J gene: TRBJ2-3; V gene: TRBV15; clone size: NA; CDR3 protein: CATSPRGGSTDTQYF; CDR3 DNA: TGTGCCACCAGCCCCCGGGGGGGGAGCACAGATACGCAGTATTTT
D gene: TRBD1; J gene: TRBJ1-4; V gene: TRBV5-1; clone size: once; CDR3 protein: CASSLVGQGNNEKLFF; CDR3 DNA: TGCGCCAGCAGCTTGGTAGGACAGGGGAACAATGAAAAACTGTTTTTT
D gene: TRBD1; J gene: TRBJ1-2; V gene: TRBV5-1; clone size: NA; CDR3 protein: CASSRDRGGYGYTF; CDR3 DNA: TGCGCCAGCAGCCGGGACAGGGGTGGCTATGGCTACACCTTC
D gene: TRBD2; J gene: TRBJ2-1; V gene: TRBV4-1; clone size: NA; CDR3 protein: CASSQEPRTTSGDYNEQFF; CDR3 DNA: TGCGCCAGCAGCCAAGAACCTAGAACGACTAGCGGGGACTACAATGAGCAGTTCTTC
D gene: NA; J gene: TRBJ1-1; V gene: TRBV6-5; clone size: few; CDR3 protein: CASSYSWTAEAFF; CDR3 DNA: TGTGCCAGCAGTTACTCGTGGACAGCCGAAGCTTTCTTT
D gene: TRBD1; J gene: TRBJ2-7; V gene: TRBV30; clone size: NA; CDR3 protein: CAGGQGTYEQYF; CDR3 DNA: TGTGCCGGTGGACAGGGAACATACGAGCAGTACTTC
D gene: NA; J gene: TRBJ1-5; V gene: TRBV28; clone size: NA; CDR3 protein: CASRPGGANNQPQHF; CDR3 DNA: TGTGCCAGCAGGCCGGGGGGCGCAAACAATCAGCCCCAGCATTTT
D gene: NA; J gene: TRBJ2-1; V gene: TRBV5-1; clone size: NA; CDR3 protein: CASSPDGRSSYNEQFF; CDR3 DNA: TGCGCCAGCAGCCCCGACGGAAGGAGCTCCTACAATGAGCAGTTCTTC
D gene: TRBD2; J gene: TRBJ2-2; V gene: TRBV27; clone size: NA; CDR3 protein: CASSFLAGGPSTGELFF; CDR3 DNA: TGTGCCAGCAGTTTCCTAGCGGGGGGGCCGAGTACCGGGGAGCTGTTTTTT
D gene: NA; J gene: TRBJ1-2; V gene: TRBV10-3; clone size: many; CDR3 protein: CAISEDVTGRLSYTF; CDR3 DNA: TGTGCCATCAGTGAGGACGTGACAGGCCGTCTTAGCTACACCTTC
D gene: TRBD2; J gene: TRBJ2-2; V gene: TRBV5-1; clone size: NA; CDR3 protein: CASSLLSGGYTGELFF; CDR3 DNA: TGCGCCAGCAGCTTGCTCAGCGGGGGGTACACCGGGGAGCTGTTTTTT
D gene: TRBD1; J gene: TRBJ1-1; V gene: TRBV11-2; clone size: NA; CDR3 protein: CASTFGNRTGNTEAFF; CDR3 DNA: TGTGCCAGCACCTTCGGGAATAGGACAGGGAACACTGAAGCTTTCTTT